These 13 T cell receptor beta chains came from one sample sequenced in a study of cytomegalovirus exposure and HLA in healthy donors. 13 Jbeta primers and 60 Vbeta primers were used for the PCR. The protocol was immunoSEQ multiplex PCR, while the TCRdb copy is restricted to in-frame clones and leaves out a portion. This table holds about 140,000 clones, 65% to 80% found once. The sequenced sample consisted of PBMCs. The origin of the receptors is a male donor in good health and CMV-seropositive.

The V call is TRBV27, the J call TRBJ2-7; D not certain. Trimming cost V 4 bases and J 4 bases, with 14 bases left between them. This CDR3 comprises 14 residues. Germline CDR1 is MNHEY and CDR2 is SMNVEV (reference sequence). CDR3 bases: TGTGCCAGCAGTTCCCTCAGGTCGCCATACGAGCAGTACTTC. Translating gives CASSSLRSPYEQYF.

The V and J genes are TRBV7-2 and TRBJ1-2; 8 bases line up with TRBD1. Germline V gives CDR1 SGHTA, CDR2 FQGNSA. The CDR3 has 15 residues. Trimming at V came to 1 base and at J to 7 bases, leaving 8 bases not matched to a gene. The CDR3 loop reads CASSLVWQGAPGYTF. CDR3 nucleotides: TGTGCCAGCAGCTTAGTTTGGCAGGGGGCGCCTGGCTACACCTTC.

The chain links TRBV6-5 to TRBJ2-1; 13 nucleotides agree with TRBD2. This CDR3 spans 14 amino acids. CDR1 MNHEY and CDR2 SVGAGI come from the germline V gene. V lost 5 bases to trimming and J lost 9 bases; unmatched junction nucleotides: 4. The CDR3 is CASSTSGGVGEQFF. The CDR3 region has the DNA TGTGCCAGCAGTACTAGCGGGGGGGTGGGTGAGCAGTTCTTC.

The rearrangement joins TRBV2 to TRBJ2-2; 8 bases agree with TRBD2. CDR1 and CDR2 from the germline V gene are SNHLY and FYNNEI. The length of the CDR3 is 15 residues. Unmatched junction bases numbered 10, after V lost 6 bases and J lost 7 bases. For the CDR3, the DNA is TGTGCCAGCAGCGCCGGGACTAGTAGGATCGGGGAGCTGTTTTTT. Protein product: CASSAGTSRIGELFF.

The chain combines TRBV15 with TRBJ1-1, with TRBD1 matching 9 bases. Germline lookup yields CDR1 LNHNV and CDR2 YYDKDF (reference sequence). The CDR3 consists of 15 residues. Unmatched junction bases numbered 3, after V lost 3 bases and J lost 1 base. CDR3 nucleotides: TGTGCCACCAGCAGCTTGGGACAGGGGAACACTGAAGCTTTCTTT. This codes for CATSSLGQGNTEAFF.

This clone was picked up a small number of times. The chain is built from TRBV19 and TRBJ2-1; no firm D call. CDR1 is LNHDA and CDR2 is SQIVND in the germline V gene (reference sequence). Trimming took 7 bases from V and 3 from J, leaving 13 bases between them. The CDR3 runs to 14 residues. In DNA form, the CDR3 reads TGTGCCAGTAAACCATACCTCGGCTACAATGAGCAGTTCTTC. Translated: CASKPYLGYNEQFF.

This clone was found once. CDR3 amino acids: CASSLSFGRRDRGLEQYF. For the CDR3, the DNA is TGTGCCAGCAGTTTATCATTCGGACGCCGGGACAGGGGGCTCGAGCAGTACTTC. The chain recombines TRBV28 with TRBJ2-7; the match to TRBD1 covers 12 bases. J lost 6 bases, V lost 1 base, and 13 bases had no gene match. This CDR3 has 18 residues. Germline values: CDR1 MDHEN, CDR2 SYDVKM.

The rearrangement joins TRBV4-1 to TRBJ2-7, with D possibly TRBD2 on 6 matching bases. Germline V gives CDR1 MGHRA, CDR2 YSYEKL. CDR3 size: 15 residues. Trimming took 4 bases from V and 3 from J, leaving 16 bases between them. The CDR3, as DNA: TGCGCCAGCAGCCTCGCCGTGGGGGGATTCTACGAGCAGTACTTC. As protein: CASSLAVGGFYEQYF.

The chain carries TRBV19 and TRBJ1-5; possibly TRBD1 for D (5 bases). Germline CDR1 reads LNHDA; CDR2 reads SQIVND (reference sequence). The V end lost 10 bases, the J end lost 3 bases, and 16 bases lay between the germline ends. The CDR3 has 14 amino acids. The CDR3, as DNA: TGTGCCACCGCCTTGGGGCCGGTCAATCAGCCCCAGCATTTT. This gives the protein CATALGPVNQPQHF. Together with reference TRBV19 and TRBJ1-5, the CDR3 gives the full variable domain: DGGITQSPKYLFRKEGQNVTLSCEQNLNHDAMYWYRQDPGQGLRLIYYSQIVNDFQKGDIAEGYSVSREKKESFPLTVTSAQKNPTAFYLCATALGPVNQPQHFGDGTRLSIL.

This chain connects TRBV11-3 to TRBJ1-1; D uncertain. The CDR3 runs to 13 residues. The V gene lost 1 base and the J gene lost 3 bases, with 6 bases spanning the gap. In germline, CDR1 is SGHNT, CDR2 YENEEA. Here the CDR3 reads CASSLAGYTEAFF. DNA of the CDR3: TGTGCCAGCAGCTTAGCAGGCTACACTGAAGCTTTCTTT.

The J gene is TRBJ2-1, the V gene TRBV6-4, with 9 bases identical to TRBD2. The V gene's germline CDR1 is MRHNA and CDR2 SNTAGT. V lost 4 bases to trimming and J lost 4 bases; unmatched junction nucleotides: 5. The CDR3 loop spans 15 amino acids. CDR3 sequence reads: CASSALAGAYNEQFF. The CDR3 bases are TGTGCCAGCAGTGCGTTAGCGGGGGCATACAATGAGCAGTTCTTC.

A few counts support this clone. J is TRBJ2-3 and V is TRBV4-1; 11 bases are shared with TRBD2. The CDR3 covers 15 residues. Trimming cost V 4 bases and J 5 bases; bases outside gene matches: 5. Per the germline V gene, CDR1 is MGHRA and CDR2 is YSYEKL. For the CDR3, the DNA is TGCGCCAGCAGCCTAGCGGGAGGGCCGGGAGATACGCAGTATTTT. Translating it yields CASSLAGGPGDTQYF.

Written as DNA, the CDR3 is TGTGCCAGCAGTGAGATAGGGACTCTGGGGTTGAACACTGAAGCTTTCTTT. Protein sequence: CASSEIGTLGLNTEAFF. The chain recombines TRBV25-1 with TRBJ1-1; possible D gene TRBD1, 5 bases. Looked up from germline, CDR1 is MGHDK and CDR2 is SYGVNS. This CDR3 comprises 17 residues. The V end lost 3 bases, the J end lost 0 bases, and 17 bases lay between the germline ends. Full variable domain (outside the CDR3, taken from reference TRBV25-1 and TRBJ1-1): EADIYQTPRYLVIGTGKKITLECSQTMGHDKMYWYQQDPGMELHLIHYSYGVNSTEKGDLSSESTVSRIRTEHFPLTLESARPSHTSQYLCASSEIGTLGLNTEAFFGQGTRLTVV.